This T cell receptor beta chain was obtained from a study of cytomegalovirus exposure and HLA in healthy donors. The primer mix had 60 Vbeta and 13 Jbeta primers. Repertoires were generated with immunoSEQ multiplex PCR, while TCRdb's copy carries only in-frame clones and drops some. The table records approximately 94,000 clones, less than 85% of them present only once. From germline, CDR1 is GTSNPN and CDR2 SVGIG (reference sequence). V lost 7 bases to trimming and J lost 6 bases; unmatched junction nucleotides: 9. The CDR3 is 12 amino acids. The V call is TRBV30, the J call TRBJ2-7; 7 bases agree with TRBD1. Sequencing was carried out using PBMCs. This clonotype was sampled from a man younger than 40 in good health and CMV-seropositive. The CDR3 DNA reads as TGTGCCTCCAACCGACAGGGCTCCGAGCAGTACTTC. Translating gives CASNRQGSEQYF. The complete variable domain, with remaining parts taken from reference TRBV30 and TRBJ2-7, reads SQTIHQWPATLVQPVGSPLSLECTVEGTSNPNLYWYRQAAGRGLQLLFYSVGIGQISSEVPQNLSASRPQDRQFILSSKKLLLSDSGFYLCASNRQGSEQYFGPGTRLTVT.